The 28 T cell receptor beta chains below come from one sample, sequenced in a study of Tregs in tolerant kidney transplant recipients. Repertoires were generated with immunoSEQ multiplex PCR, while TCRdb's copy carries only in-frame clones and drops some. The listing contains 50,000 or so clones. Specimen: CD4+ T cells from blood, collected before the transplant. These receptors were collected from a human donor who received a combined kidney and bone marrow transplant.

With respect to this clone: The read comes to an end 3 residues before the CDR3 does, leaving the germline J gene to fill in the end. V is TRBV7-2 and J is TRBJ2-2; 7 positions match TRBD1. The CDR3 covers 15 residues. Germline V gene lookup returns CDR1 SGHTA and CDR2 FQGNSA. Trimming took 3 bases from V and 0 from J; bases not matched to a gene: 1. The DNA read from the CDR3 is TGTGCCAGCAGCTTGGACAGGCCGAACACCGGGGAG. Amino acid sequence: CASSLDRPNTGE. The whole CDR3 reads CASSLDRPNTGELFF.

Details on this clone: The CDR3 is cut off 3 residues early in the read; its end comes from the germline J gene. The chain joins TRBV30 to TRBJ2-7; 12 bases match TRBD2. Unmatched junction bases numbered 5, after V lost 0 bases and J lost 2 bases. The CDR3 runs to 16 residues. Per the germline V gene, CDR1 is GTSNPN and CDR2 is SVGIG (reference sequence). The part of the CDR3 DNA that was read is TGTGCCTGGAGTGTACTAGCGGGAGGCAAGACCTACGAG. Its translation: CAWSVLAGGKTYE. The entire CDR3 reads CAWSVLAGGKTYEQYF.

Notes on this clone: With the read ending 3 residues before the CDR3 end, the germline J gene is used to fill in that end. The rearrangement joins TRBV7-9 to TRBJ1-4, with 7 bases fitting TRBD1. V was clipped by 6 bases and J by 3 bases; unmatched bases: 7. This CDR3 has 15 amino acids. Per the germline V gene, CDR1 is SEHNR and CDR2 is FQNEAQ (reference sequence). The CDR3 region is CASSLSGQPNEKLFF. Incomplete CDR3 DNA: TGTGCCAGCAGTCTTTCGGGACAGCCTAATGAAAAA.

On this clone: Read sequence stops 3 residues before the CDR3 end, and the germline J gene provides the missing end. The chain employs TRBV19 and TRBJ1-4; unclear D gene. From germline, CDR1 is LNHDA and CDR2 SQIVND (reference sequence). There are 12 residues in the CDR3. V dropped 9 bases and J dropped 8 bases, with 13 bases sitting between them. CDR3 sequence: CASRQGGEKLFF. Incomplete CDR3 DNA: TGTGCCAGCAGACAAGGTGGGGAAAAA.

On this clone itself: The CDR3 is cut off 3 residues early in the read; its end comes from the germline J gene. The chain combines TRBV5-1 with TRBJ1-5; D is perhaps TRBD1 (6 bases). The CDR3 is 14 residues long. Germline CDR1 reads SGHRS; CDR2 reads YFSETQ. V lost 0 bases and J lost 2, with 6 bases in between. The CDR3 region is CASSLAGGNQPQHF. The part of the CDR3 DNA that was read is TGCGCCAGCAGCTTGGCAGGGGGCAATCAGCCC.

To note about this clone: The read is 3 residues too short to cover the CDR3 end, so that end is filled in from the germline J gene. The V gene is TRBV7-9, the J gene TRBJ2-2, with unresolved D. The CDR3 contains 14 residues. V lost 5 bases, J lost 2 bases, and 9 bases lay in between. Germline CDR1 is SEHNR and CDR2 is FQNEAQ (reference sequence). The DNA read from the CDR3 is TGTGCCAGCAGCCCCACGACTAACACCGGGGAG. It translates to CASSPTTNTGE. The CDR3, in full, reads CASSPTTNTGELFF. The whole variable domain, filled in from reference TRBV7-9 and TRBJ2-2, reads DTGVSQNPRHKITKRGQNVTFRCDPISEHNRLYWYRQTLGQGPEFLTYFQNEAQLEKSRLLSDRFSAERPKGSFSTLEIQRTEQGDSAMYLCASSPTTNTGELFFGEGSRLTVL.

Comment on this clone: The read terminates 3 residues ahead of where the CDR3 ends, so the germline J gene completes it. V gene TRBV2 combines with J gene TRBJ2-4; D perhaps matches TRBD1 (6 bases). The germline V gene encodes CDR1 SNHLY and CDR2 FYNNEI. CDR3 length equals 14 residues. V was shortened by 4 bases and J by 8 bases, with 15 bases between the two germline ends. CDR3 protein: CASSVQVAGDIQYF. The part of the CDR3 DNA that was read is TGTGCCAGCAGTGTACAGGTGGCAGGGGACATT.

A remark on this clone: The CDR3 is cut off 3 residues early in the read; its end comes from the germline J gene. The rearrangement uses TRBV11-2 and TRBJ1-1, with 8 positions matching TRBD1. The CDR3 covers 15 residues. CDR1 is SGHAT and CDR2 is FQNNGV in the germline V gene. Trimming cost V 1 base and J 5 bases; bases outside gene matches: 6. CDR3 DNA, as far as it was read: TGTGCCAGCAGCTTAGTCTGGACAGGGAGGACTGAA. This sequence encodes CASSLVWTGRTE. The whole CDR3 sequence reads CASSLVWTGRTEAFF. Full variable domain (missing parts from reference TRBV11-2 and TRBJ1-1): EAGVAQSPRYKIIEKRQSVAFWCNPISGHATLYWYQQILGQGPKLLIQFQNNGVVDDSQLPKDRFSAERLKGVDSTLKIQPAKLEDSAVYLCASSLVWTGRTEAFFGQGTRLTVV.

Concerning this clone: The missing CDR3 end, 3 residues past where the read stops, is filled in from the germline J gene. The gene calls are TRBV23-1 and TRBJ2-1, with TRBD1 identical over 10 bases. TRBV23-1 is designated an ORF whose function remains uncertain. V dropped 2 bases and J dropped 4; count of bases not matched to a gene: 8. The CDR3 covers 17 residues. CDR3 bases read: TGCGCCAGCAGTCAACGTAGGGGACAGGGGCCGTACAATGAG. Residues: CASSQRRGQGPYNE. In full, the CDR3 is CASSQRRGQGPYNEQFF.

Note on this clone: The read comes to an end 3 residues before the CDR3 does, leaving the germline J gene to fill in the end. This chain links TRBV30 with TRBJ1-4; D ambiguous. This CDR3 has 15 amino acids. V gave up 0 bases and J gave up 5 bases, with 13 bases separating them. Germline V gene lookup returns CDR1 GTSNPN and CDR2 SVGIG (reference sequence). The CDR3 bases that were read are TGTGCCTGGAGTGTACTAGGAATGAAAAATGAAAAA. It codes for CAWSVLGMKNEK. From start to end, the CDR3 is CAWSVLGMKNEKLFF.

About this clone itself: The CDR3 is cut off 3 residues early in the read; its end comes from the germline J gene. V and J are TRBV18 and TRBJ2-7, with 9 bases fitting TRBD1. Germline trimming cut 3 bases from V and 3 bases from J; bases unmatched to any gene: 6. The CDR3 covers 15 residues. Germline V CDR1 and CDR2: KGHSH, LQKENI. CDR3 amino acids: CASSPGQGAHYEQYF. Partial CDR3 DNA: TGTGCCAGCTCACCGGGACAGGGAGCTCACTACGAG.

With regard to this clone: The DNA ends 3 residues before the CDR3 does, and the rest of the CDR3 is filled in from the germline J gene. The gene calls are TRBV7-2 and TRBJ2-3; D is perhaps TRBD2 (5 bases). The CDR3 is 14 amino acids. V was pared by 1 base and J by 8 bases, with 13 bases between. The V gene's germline CDR1 is SGHTA and CDR2 FQGNSA. The CDR3 is CASSLDGSAVTQYF. Incomplete CDR3 DNA: TGTGCCAGCAGCTTAGACGGTAGCGCAGTTACG.

As regards this clone: The read is 3 residues too short to cover the CDR3 end, so that end is filled in from the germline J gene. The J gene is TRBJ2-3, the V gene TRBV18, with TRBD1 matching over 8 bases. The length of the CDR3 is 15 residues. Germline CDR1 is KGHSH and CDR2 is LQKENI. V was clipped by 3 bases and J by 2 bases; unmatched bases: 4. The CDR3 sequence: CASSPGQVDTDTQYF. The CDR3 bases that were read are TGTGCCAGCTCACCGGGACAGGTCGACACAGATACG.

In regard to this clone: Read data end 3 residues before the CDR3 end; the end is taken from the germline J gene. This rearrangement joins TRBV7-9 to TRBJ1-1; 10 bases match TRBD1. The CDR3 consists of 13 residues. Germline V lookup: CDR1 SEHNR, CDR2 FQNEAQ (reference sequence). Trimming took 5 bases from V and 6 from J; bases not matched to a gene: 3. CDR3 DNA (partial): TGTGCCAGCAGCCTGGGACAGGGGTCTGAA. Protein: CASSLGQGSE. The entire CDR3 is CASSLGQGSEAFF. Variable domain in full (rest from reference TRBV7-9 and TRBJ1-1): DTGVSQNPRHKITKRGQNVTFRCDPISEHNRLYWYRQTLGQGPEFLTYFQNEAQLEKSRLLSDRFSAERPKGSFSTLEIQRTEQGDSAMYLCASSLGQGSEAFFGQGTRLTVV.

The CDR3 loop reads CASSPGLAGSDTQYF. CDR3 DNA (partial): TGTGCCAGCAGCCCGGGACTAGCGGGATCAGATACG. V and J are TRBV7-2 and TRBJ2-3; 13 nucleotides align to TRBD2. The CDR3 end falls 3 residues outside the read, so it is completed with the germline J gene. The trim removed 5 bases at V and 4 bases at J, leaving 3 bases unmatched. The CDR3 sequence is 15 residues long. Germline V lookup: CDR1 SGHTA, CDR2 FQGNSA.

As concerns this clone: The read stops 3 residues short of the end of the CDR3; the missing end is completed from the germline J gene. J is TRBJ1-5 and V is TRBV2, with D unresolved. The CDR3 length is 14 residues. Per germline, CDR1 SNHLY and CDR2 FYNNEI. V gave up 5 bases and J gave up 2 bases, with 10 bases separating them. The CDR3 DNA, read in part, is TGTGCCAGCAGTTCCCTCGAGGGCAATCAGCCC. Its translation is CASSSLEGNQP. The whole CDR3 sequence reads CASSSLEGNQPQHF.

Worth noting for this clone: The read ends 3 residues before the CDR3 terminus; that terminus is restored from the germline J gene. This chain connects TRBV7-6 to TRBJ2-2; weak D call: TRBD2 (6 bases). The CDR3 spans 14 residues. Germline V lookup: CDR1 SGHVS, CDR2 FNYEAQ. V lost 5 bases and J lost 10, with 17 bases in between. The CDR3 reads CASSALGGDVELFF. The covered CDR3 bases are TGTGCCAGCAGCGCACTGGGGGGTGATGTGGAG.

As concerns this clone: The read finishes 3 residues shy of the CDR3 end, and the germline J gene is used to complete it. The chain carries TRBV20-1 and TRBJ2-6, with D possibly matching TRBD1 (6 bases). Looked up from germline, CDR1 is DFQATT and CDR2 is SNEGSKA (reference sequence). Trimming stripped 5 bases from V and 4 bases from J, with 18 bases between. There are 16 residues in the CDR3. The CDR3 is CSALGQASSGANVLTF. The CDR3 DNA, read in part, is TGCAGTGCTCTGGGACAAGCATCGTCGGGGGCCAACGTC.

Notes on this clone: The sequence runs out 3 residues before the end of the CDR3; the remainder is reconstructed from the germline J gene. The chain couples TRBV7-9 to TRBJ1-4; D is unresolved. This CDR3 is built from 15 residues. The ends were cut back, 3 bases at V and 0 bases at J, with 8 bases in the middle. Per germline, CDR1 SEHNR and CDR2 FQNEAQ (reference sequence). Partial CDR3 DNA: TGTGCCAGCAGCTTCGGGGATCCAACTAATGAAAAA. Its protein product is CASSFGDPTNEK. The entire CDR3 reads CASSFGDPTNEKLFF.

Comments on this clone: Sequencing ends 3 residues short of the CDR3 end; the germline J gene provides the rest. The V and J genes are TRBV7-6 and TRBJ2-1; 7 nucleotides line up with TRBD2. The length of the CDR3 is 16 residues. In germline, CDR1 is SGHVS, CDR2 FNYEAQ. The V gene end was trimmed by 4 bases and the J gene end by 6 bases; junction bases not matched to a gene: 12. CDR3 loop: CASSSPLSGELNEQFF. The covered CDR3 bases are TGTGCCAGCAGCTCACCCTTGAGCGGGGAACTCAATGAG.

In the case of this clone: The missing CDR3 end, 3 residues past where the read stops, is filled in from the germline J gene. The rearrangement links TRBV6-2 or TRBV6-3 to TRBJ1-2, with unresolved D. The germline V gene encodes CDR1 MNHEY and CDR2 SVGEGT. V lost 5 bases and J 2 bases, leaving 12 bases between the germline ends. CDR3 length: 14 amino acids. The CDR3 loop is CASSQEALNYGYTF. The covered CDR3 bases are TGTGCCAGCAGTCAGGAGGCTTTAAACTATGGC.

Comment on this clone: The CDR3 end is not reached by the read, which stops 3 residues before it; the germline J gene fills it in. The V call is TRBV7-9, the J call TRBJ1-6, with TRBD1 as a possible D gene (6 bases). This CDR3 contains 15 residues. Germline CDR1 reads SEHNR; CDR2 reads FQNEAQ (reference sequence). V was trimmed by 1 base and J by 5 bases, leaving 9 bases between them. CDR3 loop: CASSLVTGDNSPLHF. Partial CDR3 DNA: TGTGCCAGCAGCTTAGTGACAGGAGATAATTCACCC.

A remark on this clone: The observed sequence ends 3 residues before the CDR3 terminus, with the missing tail filled in from the germline J gene. The chain is built from TRBV5-4 and TRBJ1-6; D perhaps matches TRBD1 (6 bases). Trimming took 5 bases from V and 11 from J, leaving 14 bases between them. The V gene's germline CDR1 is SGHNT and CDR2 YYREEE (reference sequence). The CDR3 covers 13 residues. CDR3 sequence: CASRKQGTAPLHF. CDR3 DNA (partial): TGTGCCAGCAGGAAACAGGGTACGGCACCC.

Comment on this clone: The CDR3 goes on 3 residues after the read ends, and that part is filled in from the germline J gene. This sequence joins TRBV7-2 and TRBJ2-1; D is possibly TRBD1 (5 bases). The germline CDR1 and CDR2 sequences are SGHTA and FQGNSA. The CDR3 runs to 15 residues. Trimming left V 5 bases short and J 2 bases short, with 13 bases between. The CDR3 bases that were read are TGTGCCAGCAGCATACCCGTAGGGGCCTACAATGAG. Its translation: CASSIPVGAYNE. The entire CDR3 protein is CASSIPVGAYNEQFF.

For this clone: The CDR3 end lies 3 residues beyond the end of the read and is filled in from the germline J gene. The rearrangement joins TRBV6-2 or TRBV6-3 to TRBJ2-3, with TRBD2 identical over 7 bases. Per germline, CDR1 MNHEY and CDR2 SVGEGT. Trimming removed 6 bases from V and 2 bases from J; junction bases left unmatched: 8. This CDR3 is built from 15 residues. The CDR3 loop is CASRTQRGPTDTQYF. Partial CDR3 DNA: TGTGCCAGCAGAACACAGCGGGGACCCACAGATACG.

A word on this clone: The CDR3 extends 3 residues past the end of the read, so its final part is completed from the germline J gene. V is TRBV5-1 and J is TRBJ1-6, with D perhaps TRBD1 (6 bases). Per the germline V gene, CDR1 is SGHRS and CDR2 is YFSETQ. CDR3 length: 13 residues. The CDR3: CASNEGGVGPLHF. Incomplete CDR3 DNA: TGCGCCAGCAACGAGGGGGGGGTAGGTCCC. Using reference TRBV5-1 and TRBJ1-6 for the parts outside the CDR3, the full variable domain is KAGVTQTPRYLIKTRGQQVTLSCSPISGHRSVSWYQQTPGQGLQFLFEYFSETQRNKGNFPGRFSGRQFSNSRSEMNVSTLELGDSALYLCASNEGGVGPLHFGNGTRLTVT.

The sequenced part of the CDR3 DNA is TGTGCCAGCAGCTTACGGGGGGCTAACACCGGGGAG. The encoded protein is CASSLRGANTGE. The CDR3 in its entirety is CASSLRGANTGELFF. This chain uses TRBV7-2 with TRBJ2-2, with a tentative D call TRBD2 (7 bases). The observed sequence ends 3 residues before the CDR3 terminus, with the missing tail filled in from the germline J gene. Germline loops: CDR1 SGHTA, CDR2 FQGNSA. V lost 2 bases and J lost 2, with 9 bases in between. CDR3 length: 15 residues.

Comment on this clone: The read ends 3 residues shy of where the CDR3 ends; the end is completed using the germline J gene. This chain joins TRBV18 and TRBJ1-2, with D maybe TRBD1 (6 bases). The V gene's germline CDR1 is KGHSH and CDR2 LQKENI. V dropped 6 bases and J dropped 6 bases, with 14 bases sitting between them. This CDR3 is 13 amino acids long. CDR3 amino acids: CASSPDRSHGYTF. Partial CDR3 DNA: TGTGCCAGCTCTCCCGACAGGAGCCATGGC. Supplemented by reference TRBV18 and TRBJ1-2, the full variable domain reads NAGVMQNPRHLVRRRGQEARLRCSPMKGHSHVYWYRQLPEEGLKFMVYLQKENIIDESGMPKERFSAEFPKEGPSILRIQQVVRGDSAAYFCASSPDRSHGYTFGSGTRLTVV.